The following is a TCR beta chain sequence with its context. Its antigen is undetermined. TCRdb re-called the reads with MiXCR, one entry per CDR3 protein. Counted here are just under 500,000 distinct CDR3 sequences, 30% to 35% occurring once; the ten biggest clones make up roughly 16%. The data are from a study of T cell repertoires in cytomegalovirus infection. Across the whole study: As its CMV epitopes, the study selected recently identified HLA-C-restricted and well-studied HLA-B-restricted targets.

Germline V gene data show CDR1 as LGHNA and CDR2 as YSLEER. V was cut by 4 bases and J by 6 bases, with 22 bases left in between. The CDR3 covers 16 residues. This sequence was found in a human donor in good health (CMV status not recorded). Some clones in this sample may be carry-over from other donors' samples. The chain is built from TRBV4-3 and TRBJ2-7; D is possibly TRBD1 (6 bases). This material consisted of cultured PBMCs, taken from culture after CMV antigen stimulation. The CDR3 here is CASSPRQGPGWSEQYF. The CDR3 DNA follows: TGCGCCAGCAGCCCACGTCAGGGGCCGGGTTGGAGCGAGCAGTACTTC.